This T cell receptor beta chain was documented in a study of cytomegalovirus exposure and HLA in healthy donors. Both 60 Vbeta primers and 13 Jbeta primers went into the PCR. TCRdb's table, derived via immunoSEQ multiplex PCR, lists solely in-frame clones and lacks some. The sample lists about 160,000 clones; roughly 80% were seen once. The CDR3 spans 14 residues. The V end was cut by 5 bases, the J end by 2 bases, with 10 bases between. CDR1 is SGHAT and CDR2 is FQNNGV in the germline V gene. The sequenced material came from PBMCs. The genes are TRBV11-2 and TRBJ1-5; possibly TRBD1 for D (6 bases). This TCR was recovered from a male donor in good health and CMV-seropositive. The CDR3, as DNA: TGTGCCAGCAGCACTCGACAGGGCAATCAGCCCCAGCATTTT. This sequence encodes CASSTRQGNQPQHF.